Listed below are T cell receptor beta chains from one sample, sequenced in a study of shared T cell receptors in the human thymus. Produced via immunoSEQ multiplex PCR; TCRdb's table is partial and in-frame only. The sample consists of about 610,000 clones, approximately 87% of them appearing once. These data were also filed under a second study, of human thymus T cells.

Sequencing was performed on thymocytes. These receptors originate from a boy under two years old with a congenital heart defect. The CDR3 runs from the conserved cysteine through the conserved F or W. The D gene is left open where the match is weak. Some rows have no size entry. The others give once, few or many, or a class for an expanded clone.

D gene: TRBD1; V gene: TRBV5-1; J gene: TRBJ2-3; clone size: -; CDR3 protein: CASKRGDRASTDTQYF; CDR3 DNA: TGCGCCAGCAAGAGAGGGGACAGGGCCAGCACAGATACGCAGTATTTT
D gene: -; V gene: TRBV6-5; J gene: TRBJ2-4; clone size: -; CDR3 protein: CASSFGSVQYF; CDR3 DNA: TGTGCCAGCAGTTTCGGGTCGGTTCAGTACTTC
D gene: TRBD2; V gene: TRBV7-2; J gene: TRBJ2-7; clone size: -; CDR3 protein: CASSLSIASGQGAYEQYF; CDR3 DNA: TGTGCCAGCAGCTTATCGATAGCTAGCGGGCAAGGGGCCTACGAGCAGTACTTC
D gene: TRBD2; V gene: TRBV28; J gene: TRBJ2-1; clone size: -; CDR3 protein: CASSFGTSEYNEQFF; CDR3 DNA: TGTGCCAGCAGTTTTGGGACTAGCGAGTACAATGAGCAGTTCTTC
D gene: -; V gene: TRBV5-1; J gene: TRBJ2-6; clone size: -; CDR3 protein: CASSFPATYRSGANVLTF; CDR3 DNA: TGCGCCAGCAGCTTTCCCGCTACTTACCGCTCTGGGGCCAACGTCCTGACTTTC
D gene: TRBD1; V gene: TRBV5-1; J gene: TRBJ2-7; clone size: -; CDR3 protein: CASSPGQPTYEQYF; CDR3 DNA: TGCGCCAGCAGTCCGGGACAGCCGACCTACGAGCAGTACTTC
D gene: -; V gene: TRBV7-9; J gene: TRBJ1-2; clone size: -; CDR3 protein: CASSLGARLANYGYTF; CDR3 DNA: TGTGCCAGCAGCTTGGGGGCCAGGCTAGCTAACTATGGCTACACCTTC
D gene: TRBD1; V gene: TRBV2; J gene: TRBJ2-7; clone size: -; CDR3 protein: CASSEIERQGSYEQYF; CDR3 DNA: TGTGCCAGCAGTGAAATCGAAAGACAGGGCTCCTACGAGCAGTACTTC
D gene: -; V gene: TRBV28; J gene: TRBJ2-7; clone size: -; CDR3 protein: CASSHLAALAEQYF; CDR3 DNA: TGTGCCAGCAGCCATCTAGCCGCCCTCGCCGAGCAGTACTTC
D gene: -; V gene: TRBV19; J gene: TRBJ2-7; clone size: few; CDR3 protein: CASSRPGGEQYF; CDR3 DNA: TGTGCCAGTAGTCGTCCTGGAGGAGAGCAGTACTTC
D gene: -; V gene: TRBV6-1; J gene: TRBJ2-7; clone size: few; CDR3 protein: CASSEGRAPSYEQYF; CDR3 DNA: TGTGCCAGCAGTGAAGGCAGGGCCCCCTCCTACGAGCAGTACTTC
D gene: TRBD2; V gene: TRBV5-6; J gene: TRBJ2-6; clone size: few; CDR3 protein: CASSLNSSGRARGANVLTF; CDR3 DNA: TGTGCCAGCAGCTTGAATTCTAGCGGGAGGGCCCGGGGGGCCAACGTCCTGACTTTC
D gene: TRBD2; V gene: TRBV5-3; J gene: TRBJ2-3; clone size: -; CDR3 protein: CARSKGLAGGDTQYF; CDR3 DNA: TGTGCCAGAAGCAAGGGACTAGCGGGAGGAGATACGCAGTATTTT
D gene: -; V gene: TRBV7-9; J gene: TRBJ2-4; clone size: -; CDR3 protein: CASSPGRGLAKNIQYF; CDR3 DNA: TGTGCCAGCAGCCCGGGACGGGGACTAGCCAAAAACATTCAGTACTTC
D gene: TRBD2; V gene: TRBV12-5; J gene: TRBJ2-5; clone size: -; CDR3 protein: CASGSGGDQKYQETQYF; CDR3 DNA: TGTGCTAGTGGTTCTGGGGGGGACCAAAAGTACCAAGAGACCCAGTACTTC
D gene: TRBD1; V gene: TRBV6-6; J gene: TRBJ1-5; clone size: -; CDR3 protein: CASSLDRLRGEPQHF; CDR3 DNA: TGTGCCAGCAGTCTGGACAGGCTACGTGGTGAGCCCCAGCATTTT
D gene: -; V gene: TRBV23-1; J gene: TRBJ2-3; clone size: -; CDR3 protein: CASSQSFGGTGTDTQYF; CDR3 DNA: TGCGCCAGCAGTCAATCGTTCGGCGGGACGGGCACAGATACGCAGTATTTT
D gene: -; V gene: TRBV27; J gene: TRBJ2-5; clone size: -; CDR3 protein: CASKLAARAGRETQYF; CDR3 DNA: TGTGCCAGCAAACTCGCCGCCAGGGCAGGACGAGAGACCCAGTACTTC
D gene: -; V gene: TRBV18; J gene: TRBJ2-7; clone size: -; CDR3 protein: CASSPTMSRGPYEQYF; CDR3 DNA: TGTGCCAGCTCACCGACAATGTCCAGGGGTCCCTACGAGCAGTACTTC
D gene: TRBD1; V gene: TRBV28; J gene: TRBJ1-1; clone size: once; CDR3 protein: CASSSTRGLNTEAFF; CDR3 DNA: TGTGCCAGCAGTTCAACCAGGGGGCTGAACACTGAAGCTTTCTTT
D gene: -; V gene: TRBV18; J gene: TRBJ2-7; clone size: -; CDR3 protein: CASSPLGGENEQYF; CDR3 DNA: TGTGCCAGCTCACCGTTAGGGGGAGAAAACGAGCAGTACTTC